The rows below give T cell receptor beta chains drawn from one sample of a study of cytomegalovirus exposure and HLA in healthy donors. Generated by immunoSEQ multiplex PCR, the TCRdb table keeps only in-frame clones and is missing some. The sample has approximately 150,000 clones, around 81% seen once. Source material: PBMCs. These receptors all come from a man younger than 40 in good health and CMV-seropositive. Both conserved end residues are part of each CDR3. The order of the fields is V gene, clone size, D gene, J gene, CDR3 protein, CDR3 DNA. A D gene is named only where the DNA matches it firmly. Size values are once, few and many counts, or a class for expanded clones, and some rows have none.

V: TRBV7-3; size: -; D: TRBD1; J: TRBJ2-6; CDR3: CASSSTGHGANVLTF; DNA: TGTGCCAGCAGCTCGACAGGGCATGGGGCCAACGTCCTGACTTTC
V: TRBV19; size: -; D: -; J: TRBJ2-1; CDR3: CASSNIAHSYNEQFF; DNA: TGTGCCAGTAGTAATATAGCCCACTCCTACAATGAGCAGTTCTTC
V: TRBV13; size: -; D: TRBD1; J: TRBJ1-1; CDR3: CASRNTGVRTEAFF; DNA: TGTGCCAGCAGAAACACAGGGGTAAGGACTGAAGCTTTCTTT
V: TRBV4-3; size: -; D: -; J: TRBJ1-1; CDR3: CASSQEGARNTEAFF; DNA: TGCGCCAGCAGCCAAGAGGGGGCGCGGAACACTGAAGCTTTCTTT
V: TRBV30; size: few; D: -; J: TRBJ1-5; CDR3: CAWSDRDGQPQHF; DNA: TGTGCCTGGAGTGACAGGGATGGGCAGCCCCAGCATTTT
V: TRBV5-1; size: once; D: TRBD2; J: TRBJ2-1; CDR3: CASSLVVTSGSYNEQFF; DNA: TGCGCCAGCAGCTTGGTCGTAACTAGCGGCTCCTACAATGAGCAGTTCTTC
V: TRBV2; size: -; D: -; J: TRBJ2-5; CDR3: CASSERLNQETQYF; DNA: TGTGCCAGCAGCGAGCGACTAAACCAAGAGACCCAGTACTTC
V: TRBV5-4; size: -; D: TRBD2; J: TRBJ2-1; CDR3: CASSLASGGGGYNEQFF; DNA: TGTGCCAGCAGCCTTGCTAGCGGGGGGGGTGGCTACAATGAGCAGTTCTTC
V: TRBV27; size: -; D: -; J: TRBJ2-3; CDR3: CASGLPGVYSTDTQYF; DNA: TGTGCCAGCGGACTTCCGGGCGTTTATAGCACAGATACGCAGTATTTT
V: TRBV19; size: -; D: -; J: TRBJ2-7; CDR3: CASSQGGHGGEQYF; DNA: TGTGCCAGTAGCCAGGGGGGCCATGGCGGCGAGCAGTACTTC
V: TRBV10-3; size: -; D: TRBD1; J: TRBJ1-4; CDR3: CARGDGTGGMGTNEKLFF; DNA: TGTGCCAGGGGTGATGGGACAGGGGGAATGGGGACTAATGAAAAACTGTTTTTT
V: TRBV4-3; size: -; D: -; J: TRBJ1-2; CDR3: CASSQGDFRGGSYGYTF; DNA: TGCGCCAGCAGCCAAGGAGATTTTCGGGGGGGGAGCTATGGCTACACCTTC
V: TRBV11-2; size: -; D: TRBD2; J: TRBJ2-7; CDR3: CASSSGLAGTYEQYF; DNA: TGTGCCAGCAGCTCGGGACTAGCGGGGACCTACGAGCAGTACTTC
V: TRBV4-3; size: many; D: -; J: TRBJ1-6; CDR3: CASSQALRNSPLHF; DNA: TGCGCCAGCAGCCAAGCCCTACGGAATTCACCCCTCCACTTT
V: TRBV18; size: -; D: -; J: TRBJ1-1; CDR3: CASSPGEGVPITEAFF; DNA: TGTGCCAGCTCACCGGGGGAGGGGGTCCCTATCACTGAAGCTTTCTTT
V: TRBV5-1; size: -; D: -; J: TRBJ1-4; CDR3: CASSHSRGATNEKLFF; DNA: TGCGCCAGCAGCCATTCCCGGGGGGCGACTAATGAAAAACTGTTTTTT
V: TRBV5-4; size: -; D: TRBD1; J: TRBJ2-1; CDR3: CASSSGQGGDGSNEQFF; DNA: TGTGCCAGCAGCTCGGGACAGGGAGGAGACGGCTCCAATGAGCAGTTCTTC
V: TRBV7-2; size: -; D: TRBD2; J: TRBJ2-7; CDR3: CASGGVSSSYEQYF; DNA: TGTGCCTCGGGGGGGGTCAGTAGCTCCTACGAGCAGTACTTC
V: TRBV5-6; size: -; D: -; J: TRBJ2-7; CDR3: CASSLAAYEQYF; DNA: TGTGCCAGCAGCTTGGCGGCCTACGAGCAGTACTTC
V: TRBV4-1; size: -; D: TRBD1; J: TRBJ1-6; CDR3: CASRPGGNNSPLHF; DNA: TGCGCCAGCAGACCAGGGGGAAATAATTCACCCCTCCACTTT
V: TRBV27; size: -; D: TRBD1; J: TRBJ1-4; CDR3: CASGIGQVELFF; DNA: TGTGCCAGCGGGATAGGACAGGTCGAACTGTTTTTT
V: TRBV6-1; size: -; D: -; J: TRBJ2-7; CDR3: CASSEVPGVGEQYF; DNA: TGTGCCAGCAGTGAAGTCCCGGGGGTGGGCGAGCAGTACTTC
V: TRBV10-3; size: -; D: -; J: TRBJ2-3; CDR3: CAISEGLSTTDTQYF; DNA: TGTGCCATCAGTGAGGGCTTATCCACGACAGATACGCAGTATTTT
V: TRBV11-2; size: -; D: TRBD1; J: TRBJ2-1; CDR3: CASSPRGRSYNEQFF; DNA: TGTGCCAGCAGCCCCAGGGGGCGGTCCTACAATGAGCAGTTCTTC
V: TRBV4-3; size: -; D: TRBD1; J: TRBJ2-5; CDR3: CASSPSQGVGTQYF; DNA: TGCGCCAGCAGCCCTTCCCAGGGGGTTGGGACCCAGTACTTC
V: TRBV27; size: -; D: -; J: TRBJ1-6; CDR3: CASTGGWNSPLHF; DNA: TGTGCCAGCACCGGCGGGTGGAATTCACCCCTCCACTTT
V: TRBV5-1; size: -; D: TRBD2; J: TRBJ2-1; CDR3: CASRASAAGGLINEQFF; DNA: TGCGCCAGCAGAGCTTCCGCTGCGGGGGGCCTGATCAATGAGCAGTTCTTC
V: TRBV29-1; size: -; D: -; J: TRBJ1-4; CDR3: CSFRESQEKLFF; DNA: TGCAGCTTCCGGGAGAGCCAGGAAAAACTGTTTTTT
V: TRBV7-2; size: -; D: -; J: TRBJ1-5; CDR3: CASSLVGGDSNQPQHF; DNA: TGTGCCAGCAGCTTAGTGGGGGGGGATAGCAATCAGCCCCAGCATTTT
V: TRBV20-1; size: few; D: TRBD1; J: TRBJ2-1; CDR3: CSADDRVRGFF; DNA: TGCAGTGCGGACGACAGGGTTAGGGGGTTCTTC
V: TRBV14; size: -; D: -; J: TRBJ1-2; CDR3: CASSQANYGYTF; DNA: TGTGCCAGCAGCCAAGCAAACTATGGCTACACCTTC
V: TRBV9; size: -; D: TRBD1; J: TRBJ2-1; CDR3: CASSVGQGTNEQFF; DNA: TGTGCCAGCAGCGTAGGACAGGGAACCAATGAGCAGTTCTTC